Listed here are 32 T cell receptor beta chains from one sample, sequenced in a study of blood T cell dynamics during melanoma immunotherapy. Regarding time point: week 3, after first cycle of checkpoint inhibitor. Only in-frame clones appear in the TCRdb table, and some are missing; sequencing was by immunoSEQ multiplex PCR. The sample holds more than 4,500 clones, roughly 77% seen once. Source: blood, taken from a patient treated with checkpoint blockade. The receptors here all came from a human donor with melanoma.

The V and J genes are TRBV7-2 and TRBJ2-1; no clear D. V lost 1 base, J lost 8 bases, and 6 bases lay in between. Germline V gene lookup returns CDR1 SGHTA and CDR2 FQGNSA. The CDR3 length is 12 residues. Written as DNA, the CDR3 is TGTGCCAGCAGCTTAGATTACCATGAGCAGTTCTTC. Translated, it gives CASSLDYHEQFF. The variable domain in full, with the rest retrieved from reference TRBV7-2 and TRBJ2-1, is GAGVSQSPSNKVTEKGKDVELRCDPISGHTALYWYRQSLGQGLEFLIYFQGNSAPDKSGLPSDRFSAERTGGSVSTLTIQRTQQEDSAVYLCASSLDYHEQFFGPGTRLTVL.

The V gene is TRBV5-1, the J gene TRBJ2-5, with TRBD2 matching over 10 bases. V was clipped by 0 bases and J by 4 bases; unmatched bases: 0. This CDR3 spans 14 amino acids. Germline values: CDR1 SGHRS, CDR2 YFSETQ. The CDR3 coding sequence is TGCGCCAGCAGCTTGGGGACTAGCGGAGAGACCCAGTACTTC. It yields the protein CASSLGTSGETQYF.

The chain uses TRBV7-9 and TRBJ1-4, with 8 bases that match TRBD1. Germline V lookup: CDR1 SEHNR, CDR2 FQNEAQ (reference sequence). J was trimmed by 4 bases and V by 5 bases; bases with no gene match: 6. CDR3 length equals 15 residues. The CDR3 DNA sequence: TGTGCCAGCAGCCCAGGACAGGGTGGTAATGAAAAACTGTTTTTT. Translation gives CASSPGQGGNEKLFF.

The chain combines TRBV10-1 with TRBJ2-1, with 11 bases fitting TRBD1. Germline CDR1 WNHNN, CDR2 SYGVQD (reference sequence). J gave up 7 bases and V 11 bases, and 16 bases lay outside the gene matches. This CDR3 is 16 amino acids long. DNA for the CDR3: TGCGCCTCCCTTGGGGAATGGACAGGGGGCGGGAATGAGCAGTTCTTC. It codes for CASLGEWTGGGNEQFF.

The genes are TRBV18 and TRBJ2-7; 7 positions agree with TRBD1. This CDR3 contains 13 residues. The germline V gene encodes CDR1 KGHSH and CDR2 LQKENI. Trimming took 3 bases from V and 4 from J; bases not matched to a gene: 3. CDR3 protein: CASSPDRDYEQYF. CDR3 sequence (DNA): TGTGCCAGCTCACCCGACAGGGATTACGAGCAGTACTTC.

This clone showed up just once. The gene calls are TRBV5-1 and TRBJ1-2, with 9 positions matching TRBD1. CDR3 length: 15 amino acids. CDR1 is SGHRS, CDR2 YFSETQ, per germline. The V gene end was trimmed by 5 bases and the J gene end by 5 bases; junction bases not matched to a gene: 10. CDR3 protein: CASRENTGQGYGYTF. CDR3 DNA: TGCGCCAGCAGGGAGAACACGGGACAGGGTTATGGCTACACCTTC.

This clone was observed a single time. The rearrangement uses TRBV2 and TRBJ2-3; tentatively, D is TRBD1 or TRBD2 (5 bases each). The CDR3 length is 17 residues. In germline, CDR1 is SNHLY, CDR2 FYNNEI. Deletions cut 8 bases from V and 2 bases from J, with 23 bases between. The CDR3 DNA sequence: TGTGCCAGCTGGGACCCCGTACCGCCGCTATCCACAGATACGCAGTATTTT. It translates to CASWDPVPPLSTDTQYF.

This CDR3 reads CASSESLYNEQFF. CDR3 nucleotide sequence: TGTGCCAGCAGCGAATCGCTTTACAATGAGCAGTTCTTC. The chain combines TRBV5-4 with TRBJ2-1; D is uncertain. This CDR3 contains 13 residues. Trimming took 4 bases from V and 4 from J, leaving 9 bases between them. Germline V gene lookup returns CDR1 SGHNT and CDR2 YYREEE (reference sequence).

The genes are TRBV20-1 and TRBJ2-5; TRBD2 might be the D (5 bases). In germline, CDR1 is DFQATT, CDR2 SNEGSKA (reference sequence). V lost 7 bases, J lost 5 bases, and 11 bases lay in between. CDR3 length: 11 residues. The CDR3 region is CSEERLETQYF. DNA of the CDR3: TGCAGTGAGGAGCGGTTGGAGACCCAGTACTTC.

This chain joins TRBV5-4 and TRBJ2-7; possibly TRBD1 for D (6 bases). Trimming took off 5 bases at V and 1 base at J, with 13 bases between the two ends. The CDR3 runs to 14 residues. In germline, CDR1 is SGHNT, CDR2 YYREEE (reference sequence). CDR3 DNA: TGTGCCAGCAGTTTTGACAGGAATTCCTACGAGCAGTACTTC. Protein sequence: CASSFDRNSYEQYF.

The gene calls are TRBV7-9 and TRBJ2-5; 13 bases are a match to TRBD2. The trim removed 5 bases at V and 5 bases at J, leaving 8 bases unmatched. The CDR3 is 16 amino acids. Looked up from germline, CDR1 is SEHNR and CDR2 is FQNEAQ (reference sequence). CDR3 DNA: TGTGCCAGCAGCACCACTAGCGGGGGGGCCGCCGAGACCCAGTACTTC. Its protein product is CASSTTSGGAAETQYF.

CDR3 loop: CASETGGYGYTF. Written as DNA, the CDR3 is TGTGCCAGCGAAACAGGGGGGTATGGCTACACCTTC. The chain joins TRBV28 to TRBJ1-2, with 8 bases that match TRBD1. The ends lost 8 bases at V and 5 bases at J; junction bases unmatched: 4. Germline values: CDR1 MDHEN, CDR2 SYDVKM. This CDR3 has 12 amino acids.

V gene TRBV7-2 combines with J gene TRBJ2-7, with a possible D match to TRBD1 (6 bases). CDR1 and CDR2 (germline): SGHTA, FQGNSA. The V end was cut by 2 bases, the J end by 2 bases, with 16 bases between. The CDR3 loop spans 16 amino acids. CDR3 protein: CASSLFEDSPTYEQYF. The CDR3 DNA reads as TGTGCCAGCAGCTTATTTGAGGACAGTCCCACCTACGAGCAGTACTTC.

The genes are TRBV2 and TRBJ1-6; TRBD1 aligns across 8 bases. The length of the CDR3 is 16 residues. V lost 3 bases and J lost 6; bases outside the gene matches: 7. In germline, CDR1 is SNHLY, CDR2 FYNNEI. The CDR3 nucleotides are TGTGCCAGCAGTGACAGGGGGCTCTCTGGTAATTCACCCCTCCACTTT. It is translated as CASSDRGLSGNSPLHF. The variable domain in full, completed from reference TRBV2 and TRBJ1-6, reads EPEVTQTPSHQVTQMGQEVILRCVPISNHLYFYWYRQILGQKVEFLVSFYNNEISEKSEIFDDQFSVERPDGSNFTLKIRSTKLEDSAMYFCASSDRGLSGNSPLHFGNGTRLTVT.

This clone has a single count. The CDR3 is CASSYGQGTYEQYF. Written as DNA, the CDR3 is TGTGCCAGCAGTTACGGCCAGGGTACCTACGAGCAGTACTTC. J is TRBJ2-7 and V is TRBV6-6; tentative D call: TRBD1 (5 bases). CDR1 and CDR2 from the germline V gene are MNHNY and SVGAGI (reference sequence). There are 14 residues in the CDR3. Trimming took off 2 bases at V and 2 bases at J, with 10 bases between the two ends.

The J gene is TRBJ2-7, the V gene TRBV2; 7 bases are shared with TRBD1. This CDR3 has 14 amino acids. J gave up 1 base and V 7 bases, and 7 bases lay outside the gene matches. CDR1 is SNHLY, CDR2 FYNNEI, per germline. Written as DNA, the CDR3 is TGTGCCAGCATGGGGACAGCAGTTTCCTACGAGCAGTACTTC. Its translation is CASMGTAVSYEQYF.

The gene calls are TRBV9 and TRBJ1-1; D call uncertain. The V and J ends lost 5 bases and 0 bases respectively, with 17 bases between them. The CDR3 contains 16 residues. Germline values: CDR1 SGDLS, CDR2 YYNGEE. The CDR3, as DNA: TGTGCCAGCAGACCAATCCCCGGGCCTTTGAACACTGAAGCTTTCTTT. It codes for CASRPIPGPLNTEAFF.

The chain is built from TRBV19 and TRBJ1-2, with D possibly matching TRBD1 (6 bases). Trimming took 0 bases from V and 0 from J, leaving 8 bases between them. Germline V gene lookup returns CDR1 LNHDA and CDR2 SQIVND (reference sequence). The CDR3 loop spans 15 amino acids. As DNA, the CDR3 is TGTGCCAGTAGTATAGAAGGGGGAGCTAACTATGGCTACACCTTC. Amino acid sequence: CASSIEGGANYGYTF.

The rearrangement links TRBV18 to TRBJ2-1, with D possibly matching TRBD2 (5 bases). CDR1 KGHSH and CDR2 LQKENI come from the germline V gene. Trimming took 3 bases from V and 8 from J, leaving 17 bases between them. The CDR3 covers 15 residues. The CDR3 is CASSPAGTLSYEQFF. In DNA, the CDR3 is TGTGCCAGCTCACCGGCGGGTACCTTAAGCTATGAGCAGTTCTTC.

This chain joins TRBV6-5 and TRBJ1-3; a weak D match, TRBD1 (5 bases). V was shortened by 5 bases and J by 8 bases, with 13 bases between the two germline ends. The CDR3 runs to 13 residues. Germline V gives CDR1 MNHEY, CDR2 SVGAGI. The DNA for the CDR3 is TGTGCCAGCAGTCACGGACAAGGGGACACCATATATTTT. This sequence encodes CASSHGQGDTIYF.

The chain is built from TRBV7-9 and TRBJ2-3; 8 bases align to TRBD2. The CDR3 covers 15 residues. Germline assignment: CDR1 SEHNR and CDR2 FQNEAQ (reference sequence). The ends lost 2 bases at V and 1 base at J; junction bases unmatched: 2. CDR3 in amino acids: CASSLLAGRTDTQYF. CDR3 DNA: TGTGCCAGCAGCTTACTAGCGGGCCGCACAGATACGCAGTATTTT.

The CDR3 reads CASSFDRVMNTEAFF. The CDR3 coding sequence is TGTGCCAGCAGCTTCGACAGGGTGATGAACACTGAAGCTTTCTTT. V usage is TRBV5-4 and J usage is TRBJ1-1; 7 bases map to TRBD1. Trimming at V came to 2 bases and at J to 0 bases, leaving 4 bases not matched to a gene. The V gene's germline CDR1 is SGHNT and CDR2 YYREEE (reference sequence). CDR3 length: 15 residues.

J is TRBJ2-7 and V is TRBV6-1; TRBD2 agrees at 14 bases. The V gene end was trimmed by 4 bases and the J gene end by 4 bases; junction bases not matched to a gene: 3. CDR3 size: 15 residues. Germline V CDR1 and CDR2: MNHNS, SASEGT. The CDR3: CASSARLAGGYEQYF. CDR3 nucleotide sequence: TGTGCCAGCAGTGCTCGACTAGCGGGAGGGTACGAGCAGTACTTC.

The chain links TRBV7-6 to TRBJ2-2; D assignment may be TRBD1 or TRBD2 (6 bases each). The CDR3 is 17 residues long. V lost 5 bases and J lost 4, with 20 bases in between. The germline gives CDR1 SGHVS, CDR2 FNYEAQ. The CDR3 is CASSPTIFGGSTGELFF. CDR3 nucleotides: TGTGCCAGCAGCCCAACCATCTTCGGGGGCTCCACCGGGGAGCTGTTTTTT.

The rearrangement joins TRBV11-2 to TRBJ1-1; 7 bases line up with TRBD1. Per the germline V gene, CDR1 is SGHAT and CDR2 is FQNNGV. The CDR3 extends over 14 amino acids. J was trimmed by 2 bases and V by 3 bases; bases with no gene match: 3. CDR3 DNA sequence: TGTGCCAGCAGCTTGGGACAGCGAAACACTGAAGCTTTCTTT. Translation: CASSLGQRNTEAFF.

This clone was detected a few times. The rearrangement joins TRBV5-1 to TRBJ1-2; D gene ambiguous. The CDR3 extends over 12 amino acids. CDR1 SGHRS and CDR2 YFSETQ come from the germline V gene. V dropped 4 bases and J dropped 4 bases, with 8 bases sitting between them. CDR3 bases: TGCGCCAGCAGCCCGGGAGTCTATGGCTACACCTTC. Protein sequence: CASSPGVYGYTF.

V and J are TRBV5-1 and TRBJ2-2; possibly TRBD1 for D (6 bases). Germline V gene data show CDR1 as SGHRS and CDR2 as YFSETQ. This CDR3 has 14 amino acids. Trimming took off 4 bases at V and 1 base at J, with 8 bases between the two ends. CDR3 residues: CASSRGQNTGELFF. The CDR3 DNA follows: TGCGCCAGCAGCAGGGGACAGAACACCGGGGAGCTGTTTTTT.

This CDR3 reads CASSTRQGARETQYF. The CDR3 nucleotides read TGTGCCAGCAGTACAAGACAGGGGGCGCGGGAGACCCAGTACTTC. The rearrangement links TRBV5-4 to TRBJ2-5; 10 bases align to TRBD1. The CDR3 has 15 amino acids. Germline-derived CDR1 and CDR2 are SGHNT and YYREEE (reference sequence). V dropped 5 bases and J dropped 5; count of bases not matched to a gene: 9.

The chain combines TRBV19 with TRBJ2-1; 14 bases are shared with TRBD2. The CDR3 contains 15 residues. Germline V gene lookup returns CDR1 LNHDA and CDR2 SQIVND (reference sequence). J gave up 6 bases and V 6 bases, and 4 bases lay outside the gene matches. The CDR3 DNA reads as TGTGCCAGTAGATCGACTAGCGGGAGGGCCAATGAGCAGTTCTTC. Its translation: CASRSTSGRANEQFF.

This clone came up a few times. V and J are TRBV6-5 and TRBJ1-6, with 7 nucleotides matching TRBD1. The CDR3 length is 14 residues. In germline, CDR1 is MNHEY, CDR2 SVGAGI. Trimming at V came to 6 bases and at J to 9 bases, leaving 8 bases not matched to a gene. CDR3 sequence: CASSRQGFPSPLHF. The CDR3 nucleotides read TGTGCCAGCAGCCGACAGGGTTTCCCTTCACCCCTCCACTTT.

CDR3 in amino acids: CASSESGEAFF. DNA of the CDR3: TGTGCCAGCAGTGAAAGTGGGGAAGCTTTCTTT. The V call is TRBV2, the J call TRBJ1-1; no clear D gene. V was pared by 2 bases and J by 8 bases, with 6 bases between. Germline V gene data show CDR1 as SNHLY and CDR2 as FYNNEI. The CDR3 consists of 11 residues. Based on the CDR3 plus reference TRBV2 and TRBJ1-1, the full variable domain is EPEVTQTPSHQVTQMGQEVILRCVPISNHLYFYWYRQILGQKVEFLVSFYNNEISEKSEIFDDQFSVERPDGSNFTLKIRSTKLEDSAMYFCASSESGEAFFGQGTRLTVV.

This clone was detected only a few times. This chain links TRBV6-1 with TRBJ2-2; weak D call: TRBD1 (6 bases). The CDR3 runs to 15 residues. Germline V gene lookup returns CDR1 MNHNS and CDR2 SASEGT. Trimming removed 6 bases from V and 4 bases from J, with 15 bases in between. The CDR3 is CASRILQGSTGELFF. CDR3 nucleotide sequence: TGTGCCAGCAGGATTTTACAGGGAAGCACCGGGGAGCTGTTTTTT.